The source of this T cell receptor beta chain is a study of T-cell memory formation after mild COVID-19. General observations from the study: Later expanders leaned toward CD4+, whereas clones contracting from day 15 to 85 were balanced CD4/CD8.

The CDR3 spans 15 residues. The V segment lost 1 base and the J segment 5 bases; nucleotides outside the gene matches: 5. In germline, CDR1 is SGHTA, CDR2 FQGTGA. TCRdb re-analysed the 5' RACE reads in MiXCR, keeping a single row per CDR3 protein. The data contain a few hundred thousand distinct CDR3 sequences, about a sixth of them singletons. A remark on this clonotype: Its antigen is not identified.

The source is a man aged 18 to 35 who had mild COVID-19 (a few samples of this study predate the infection). Cell type and time point are not known. The source material was PBMCs or a T cell subset sorted from them (not recorded which). The rearrangement uses TRBV7-3 and TRBJ2-3; 8 positions match TRBD2. The chain's CDR3 is CASSLIGGAGDTQYF. The CDR3 coding sequence is TGTGCCAGCAGCTTAATCGGGGGGGCCGGAGATACGCAGTATTTT.